This T cell receptor (beta chain) was found in a study of shared clonotypes between healthy human individuals. Terminally differentiated effector memory CD45RA+ cells were excluded by CCR7 positive selection of CD45RO-negative cells. Trimming pared 4 bases from V and 8 bases from J, leaving 6 bases between. The CDR3 covers 11 residues. Germline-derived CDR1 and CDR2 are MDHEN and SYDVKM. Remarks on this clone: The antigen is unknown.

TCRdb's table, derived via immunoSEQ multiplex PCR, lists solely in-frame clones and lacks some. Among about 2 million clones listed, approximately 95% were seen once. The study, taken as a whole, reports: Shared across four donors were about 4.8% of the naive CD4 clonotypes. Sampling covered nothing but blood. Tissue TCR repertoires likely differ from those found in blood.

This chain connects TRBV28 to TRBJ2-1; D unclear. This receptor was identified in a man aged 18-30 years in good health. The specimen was naive CD8+ T cells sorted from blood. This CDR3 is CASSWVDEQFF. CDR3 sequence (DNA): TGTGCCAGCAGTTGGGTGGATGAGCAGTTCTTC.